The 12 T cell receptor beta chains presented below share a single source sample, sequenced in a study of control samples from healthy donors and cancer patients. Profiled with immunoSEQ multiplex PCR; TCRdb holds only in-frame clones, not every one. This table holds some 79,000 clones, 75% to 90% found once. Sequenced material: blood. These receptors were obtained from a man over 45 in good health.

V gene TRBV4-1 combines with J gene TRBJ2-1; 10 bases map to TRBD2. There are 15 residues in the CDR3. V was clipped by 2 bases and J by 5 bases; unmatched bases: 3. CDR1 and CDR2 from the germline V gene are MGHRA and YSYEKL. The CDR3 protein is CASSQTSGEDNEQFF. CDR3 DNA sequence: TGCGCCAGCAGCCAAACTAGCGGGGAGGACAATGAGCAGTTCTTC.

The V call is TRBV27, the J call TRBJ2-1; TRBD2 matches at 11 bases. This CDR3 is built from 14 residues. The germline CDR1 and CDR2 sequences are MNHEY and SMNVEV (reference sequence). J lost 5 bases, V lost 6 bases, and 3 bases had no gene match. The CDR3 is CASRPGLADNEQFF. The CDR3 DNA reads TGTGCCAGCAGGCCGGGACTAGCGGACAATGAGCAGTTCTTC.

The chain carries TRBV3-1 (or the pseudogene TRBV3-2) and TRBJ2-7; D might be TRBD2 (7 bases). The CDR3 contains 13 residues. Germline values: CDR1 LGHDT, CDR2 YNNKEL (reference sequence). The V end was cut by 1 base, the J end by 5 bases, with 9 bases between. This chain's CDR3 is CASSQAGGHEQYF. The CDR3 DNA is TGTGCCAGCAGCCAAGCGGGGGGCCACGAGCAGTACTTC.

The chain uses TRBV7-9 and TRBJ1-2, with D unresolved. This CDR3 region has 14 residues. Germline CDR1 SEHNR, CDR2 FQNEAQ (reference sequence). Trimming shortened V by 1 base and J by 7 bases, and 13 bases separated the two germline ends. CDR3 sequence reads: CASSLGEGRIGYTF. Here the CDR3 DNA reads TGTGCCAGCAGCTTAGGGGAGGGCAGGATTGGCTACACCTTC. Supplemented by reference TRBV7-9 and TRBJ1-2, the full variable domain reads DTGVSQNPRHKITKRGQNVTFRCDPISEHNRLYWYRQTLGQGPEFLTYFQNEAQLEKSRLLSDRFSAERPKGSFSTLEIQRTEQGDSAMYLCASSLGEGRIGYTFGSGTRLTVV.

The CDR3 spells CAIRGLGSPLHF. CDR3 in DNA: TGTGCCATCAGGGGTCTAGGTTCACCCCTCCACTTT. The V and J genes are TRBV10-3 and TRBJ1-6; D not certain. Germline V gene sequence: CDR1 ENHRY, CDR2 SYGVKD. The CDR3 totals 12 residues. V was cut by 6 bases and J by 9 bases, with 9 bases left in between.

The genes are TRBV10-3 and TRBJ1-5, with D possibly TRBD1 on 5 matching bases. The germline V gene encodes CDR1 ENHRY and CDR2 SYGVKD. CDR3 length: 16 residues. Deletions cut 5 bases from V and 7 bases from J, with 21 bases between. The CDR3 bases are TGTGCCATCAGTCGACAGTTGGAAACCAAAGTGCAGCCCCAGCATTTT. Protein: CAISRQLETKVQPQHF.

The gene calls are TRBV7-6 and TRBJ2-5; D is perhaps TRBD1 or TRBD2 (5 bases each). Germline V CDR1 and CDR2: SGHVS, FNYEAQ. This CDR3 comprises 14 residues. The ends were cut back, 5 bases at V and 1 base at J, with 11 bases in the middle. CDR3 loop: CASSRGPIQETQYF. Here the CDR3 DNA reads TGTGCCAGCAGCAGGGGACCCATCCAAGAGACCCAGTACTTC.

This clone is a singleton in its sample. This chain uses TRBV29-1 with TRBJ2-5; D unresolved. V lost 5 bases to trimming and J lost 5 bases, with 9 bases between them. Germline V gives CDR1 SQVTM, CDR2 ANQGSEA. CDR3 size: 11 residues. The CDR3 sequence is CSVSFRETQYF. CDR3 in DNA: TGCAGCGTTTCATTCCGGGAGACCCAGTACTTC.

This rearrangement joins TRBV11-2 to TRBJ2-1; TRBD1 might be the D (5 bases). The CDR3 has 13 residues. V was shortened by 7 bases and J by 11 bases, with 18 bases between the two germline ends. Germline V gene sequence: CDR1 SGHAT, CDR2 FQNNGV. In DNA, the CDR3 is TGTGCCAGCACCTTGGTTATAGGACAAAAGCAGTTCTTC. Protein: CASTLVIGQKQFF.

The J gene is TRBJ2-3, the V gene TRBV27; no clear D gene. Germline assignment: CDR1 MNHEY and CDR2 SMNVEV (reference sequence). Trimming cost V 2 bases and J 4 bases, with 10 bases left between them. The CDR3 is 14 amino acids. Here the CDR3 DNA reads TGTGCCAGCAGTTTAATGAGTCTGTCAGATACGCAGTATTTT. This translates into CASSLMSLSDTQYF.

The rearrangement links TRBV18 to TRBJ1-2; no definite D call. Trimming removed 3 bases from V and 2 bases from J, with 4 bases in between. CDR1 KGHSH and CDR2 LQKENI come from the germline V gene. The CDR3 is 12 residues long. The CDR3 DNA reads TGTGCCAGCTCACCCGACAACTATGGCTACACCTTC. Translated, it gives CASSPDNYGYTF.

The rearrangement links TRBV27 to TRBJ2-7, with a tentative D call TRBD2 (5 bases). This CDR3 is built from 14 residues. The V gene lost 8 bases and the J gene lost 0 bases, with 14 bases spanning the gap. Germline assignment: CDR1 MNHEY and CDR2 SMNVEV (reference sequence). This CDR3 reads CASRPGTSSYEQYF. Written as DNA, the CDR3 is TGTGCCAGCCGTCCCGGAACTAGCTCCTACGAGCAGTACTTC.